Following are 9 T cell receptor beta chains from one sample sequenced in a study of T cells in localized non-small cell lung cancer. Sequenced by immunoSEQ multiplex PCR; TCRdb stores in-frame clones only, minus some. The sample includes some 50,000 clones, about four fifths of them seen just once. The specimen was peripheral blood mononuclear cells, collected before any cancer treatment. The receptors come from a man between 40 and 75 years old with stage III lung adenocarcinoma.

The J gene is TRBJ2-5, the V gene TRBV5-5; D is undetermined. V was clipped by 0 bases and J by 5 bases, with 8 bases between them. Germline loops: CDR1 SGHKS, CDR2 YYEKEE (reference sequence). The CDR3 is 13 amino acids. CDR3 bases: TGTGCCAGCAGCTTGGCTAGAAAGGAGACCCAGTACTTC. Its protein product is CASSLARKETQYF.

The V and J genes are TRBV6-5 and TRBJ2-7; a weak D match, TRBD1 (6 bases). The CDR3 covers 15 residues. Germline V gives CDR1 MNHEY, CDR2 SVGAGI. The V gene lost 6 bases and the J gene lost 3 bases, with 18 bases spanning the gap. The CDR3 region has the DNA TGTGCCAGCAGCCTACGGGACACATCCTTCTACGAGCAGTACTTC. Its translation: CASSLRDTSFYEQYF.

This clone was seen just once. The genes are TRBV27 and TRBJ2-7; D is unresolved. The CDR3 extends over 13 amino acids. V was cut by 4 bases and J by 2 bases, with 9 bases left in between. CDR1 and CDR2 (germline): MNHEY, SMNVEV (reference sequence). CDR3 amino acids: CASSSVLTYEQYF. The DNA for the CDR3 is TGTGCCAGCAGTTCGGTACTGACCTACGAGCAGTACTTC.

The chain employs TRBV2 and TRBJ2-2; D not resolved. Trimming cost V 2 bases and J 4 bases, with 5 bases left between them. The CDR3 loop spans 13 amino acids. In germline, CDR1 is SNHLY, CDR2 FYNNEI. The CDR3 loop reads CASSESSTGELFF. CDR3 DNA sequence: TGTGCCAGCAGTGAATCGAGCACCGGGGAGCTGTTTTTT.

The chain couples TRBV19 to TRBJ2-2, with D perhaps matching TRBD1 (6 bases). This CDR3 comprises 15 residues. Germline lookup yields CDR1 LNHDA and CDR2 SQIVND (reference sequence). V was cut by 6 bases and J by 1 base, with 12 bases left in between. CDR3 nucleotides: TGTGCCAGTAGGCCAGGGGATGAGAACACCGGGGAGCTGTTTTTT. Protein: CASRPGDENTGELFF.

This chain links TRBV6-1 with TRBJ2-5, with 9 nucleotides matching TRBD2. The CDR3 runs to 15 residues. J gave up 5 bases and V 5 bases, and 9 bases lay outside the gene matches. CDR1 MNHNS and CDR2 SASEGT come from the germline V gene. The CDR3 region has the DNA TGTGCCAGCAGTCGCCGCGGGGGGGCGGGTGAGACCCAGTACTTC. Translating it yields CASSRRGGAGETQYF.

The genes are TRBV30 and TRBJ2-2, with 9 bases fitting TRBD1. V gave up 2 bases and J gave up 2 bases; unmatched junction bases: 9. Germline lookup yields CDR1 GTSNPN and CDR2 SVGIG (reference sequence). The CDR3 runs 17 residues. The CDR3 region has the DNA TGTGCCTGGAGTTCCGGGACAGGGCATTACAACACCGGGGAGCTGTTTTTT. Its protein product is CAWSSGTGHYNTGELFF.

J is TRBJ2-1 and V is TRBV7-9, with 7 bases lining up with TRBD2. The CDR3 runs to 14 residues. Germline CDR1 SEHNR, CDR2 FQNEAQ (reference sequence). V was pared by 5 bases and J by 10 bases, with 11 bases of the junction left unmatched. CDR3 in amino acids: CASSRGLLRDEQFF. For the CDR3, the DNA is TGTGCCAGCAGCCGGGGACTACTTCGGGACGAGCAGTTCTTC.

The J gene is TRBJ2-1, the V gene TRBV6-1; TRBD1 is a possible D gene (5 bases). Germline lookup yields CDR1 MNHNS and CDR2 SASEGT. The CDR3 is 15 amino acids. V gave up 1 base and J gave up 7 bases, with 14 bases separating them. CDR3 sequence: CASSEGENRRNEQFF. The CDR3 DNA reads TGTGCCAGCAGTGAAGGTGAGAACAGGCGTAATGAGCAGTTCTTC.